This paragraph covers one T cell receptor beta chain sequence. The V and J ends lost 1 base and 1 base, in that order; junction bases with no gene match: 1. This CDR3 contains 14 residues. Per germline, CDR1 SGHRS and CDR2 YFSETQ. These data come from a study of blood T cell repertoires in COVID-19. Turning to the study itself: T cells, B-cell-depleted T cells, or PBMCs supplied cDNA or gDNA.

Per the original data handling: Amplifying reference gene primers gave estimates of nucleated cell counts. Only in-frame clones appear in the TCRdb table, and some are missing; sequencing was by immunoSEQ multiplex PCR. That table furnishes V, J and clone size, whereas the DNA furnished D and trimming. The sample has 250,000 to 300,000 clones; 70% to 90% are singletons. This TCR derives from a woman between 55 and 75 years old with acute or convalescent COVID-19. The chain employs TRBV5-1 and TRBJ1-1; 7 bases match TRBD1. The sequenced material came from peripheral blood. CDR3 amino acids: CASSLTGANTEAFF. CDR3 in DNA: TGCGCCAGCAGCTTGACAGGGGCGAACACTGAAGCTTTCTTT.